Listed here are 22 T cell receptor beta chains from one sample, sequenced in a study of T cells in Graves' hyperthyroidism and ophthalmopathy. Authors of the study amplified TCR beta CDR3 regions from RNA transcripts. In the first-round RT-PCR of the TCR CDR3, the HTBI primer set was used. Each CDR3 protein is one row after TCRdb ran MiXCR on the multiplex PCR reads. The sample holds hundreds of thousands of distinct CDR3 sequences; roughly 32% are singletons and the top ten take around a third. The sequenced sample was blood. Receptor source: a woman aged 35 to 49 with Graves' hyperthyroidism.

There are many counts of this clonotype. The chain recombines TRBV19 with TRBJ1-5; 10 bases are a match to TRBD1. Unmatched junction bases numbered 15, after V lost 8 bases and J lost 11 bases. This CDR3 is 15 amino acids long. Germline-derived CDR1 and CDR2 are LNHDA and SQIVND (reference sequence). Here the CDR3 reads CASDTGDRGQRAQHF. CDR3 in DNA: TGTGCCAGTGATACGGGAGACAGGGGGCAACGAGCCCAGCATTTT.

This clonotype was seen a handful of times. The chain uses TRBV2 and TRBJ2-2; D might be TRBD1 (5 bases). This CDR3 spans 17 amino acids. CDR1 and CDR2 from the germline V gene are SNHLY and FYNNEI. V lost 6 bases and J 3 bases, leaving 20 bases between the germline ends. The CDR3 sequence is CASSLAPETVYTGELFF. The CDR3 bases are TGTGCCAGCAGCCTGGCCCCCGAGACAGTTTACACCGGGGAGCTGTTTTTT.

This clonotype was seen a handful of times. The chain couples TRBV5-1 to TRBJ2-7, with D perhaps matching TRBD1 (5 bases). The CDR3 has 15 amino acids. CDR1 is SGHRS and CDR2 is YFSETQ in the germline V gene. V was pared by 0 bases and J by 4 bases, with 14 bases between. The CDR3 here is CASSLVSQGGYEQYF. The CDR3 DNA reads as TGCGCCAGCAGCTTGGTTTCGCAGGGTGGGTACGAGCAGTACTTC.

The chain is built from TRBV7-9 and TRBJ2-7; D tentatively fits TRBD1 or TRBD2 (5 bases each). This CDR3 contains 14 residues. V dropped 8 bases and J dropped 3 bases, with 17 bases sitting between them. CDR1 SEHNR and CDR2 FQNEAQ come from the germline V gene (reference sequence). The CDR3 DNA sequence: TGTGCCAGCTCACTACGGGACGGCGACTACGAGCAGTACTTC. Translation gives CASSLRDGDYEQYF.

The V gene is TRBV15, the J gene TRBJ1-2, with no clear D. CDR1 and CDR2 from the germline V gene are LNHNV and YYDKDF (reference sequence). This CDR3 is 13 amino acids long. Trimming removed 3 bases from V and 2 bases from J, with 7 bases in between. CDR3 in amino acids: CATSSSPNYGYTF. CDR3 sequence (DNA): TGTGCCACCAGCAGTTCCCCCAACTATGGCTACACCTTC.

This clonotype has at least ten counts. CDR3 residues: CASSPLLMGAGETQYF. The CDR3 DNA reads as TGTGCCAGCAGCCCCCTACTGATGGGAGCGGGAGAGACCCAGTACTTC. The J gene is TRBJ2-5, the V gene TRBV7-8, with D possibly matching TRBD2 (6 bases). Germline-derived CDR1 and CDR2 are SGHVS and FQNEAQ. The CDR3 has 16 residues. V was clipped by 5 bases and J by 4 bases, with 20 bases between them.

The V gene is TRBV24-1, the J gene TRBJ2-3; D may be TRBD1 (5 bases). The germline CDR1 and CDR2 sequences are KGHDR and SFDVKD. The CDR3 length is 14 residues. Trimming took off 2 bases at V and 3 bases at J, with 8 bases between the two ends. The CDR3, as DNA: TGTGCCACCAGTGATTCGAAGGGGACAGATACGCAGTATTTT. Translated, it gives CATSDSKGTDTQYF.

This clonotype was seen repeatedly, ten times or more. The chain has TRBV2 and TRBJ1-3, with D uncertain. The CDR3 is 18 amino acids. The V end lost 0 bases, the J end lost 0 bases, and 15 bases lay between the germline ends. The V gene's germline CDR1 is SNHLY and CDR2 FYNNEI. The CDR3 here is CASSEALGIASSGNTIYF. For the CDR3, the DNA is TGTGCCAGCAGTGAAGCGCTTGGAATCGCCTCCTCTGGAAACACCATATATTTT. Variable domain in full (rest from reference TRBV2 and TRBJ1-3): EPEVTQTPSHQVTQMGQEVILRCVPISNHLYFYWYRQILGQKVEFLVSFYNNEISEKSEIFDDQFSVERPDGSNFTLKIRSTKLEDSAMYFCASSEALGIASSGNTIYFGEGSWLTVV.

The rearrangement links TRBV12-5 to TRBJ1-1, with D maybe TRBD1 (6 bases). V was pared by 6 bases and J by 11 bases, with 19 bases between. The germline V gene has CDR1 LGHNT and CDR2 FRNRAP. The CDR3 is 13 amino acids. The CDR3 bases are TGTGCTAGTGGAGGGGACATCCGGCGGAGCGCTTTCTTT. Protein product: CASGGDIRRSAFF.

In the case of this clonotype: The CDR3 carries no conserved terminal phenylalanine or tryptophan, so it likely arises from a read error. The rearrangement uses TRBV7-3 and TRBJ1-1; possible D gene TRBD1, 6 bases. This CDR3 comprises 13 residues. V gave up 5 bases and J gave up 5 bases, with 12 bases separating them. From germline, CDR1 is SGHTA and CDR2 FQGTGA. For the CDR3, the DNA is TGTGCCAGCAGCCCTCAGGGGTTGACTGAAGCTTTCCTT. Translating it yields CASSPQGLTEAFL.

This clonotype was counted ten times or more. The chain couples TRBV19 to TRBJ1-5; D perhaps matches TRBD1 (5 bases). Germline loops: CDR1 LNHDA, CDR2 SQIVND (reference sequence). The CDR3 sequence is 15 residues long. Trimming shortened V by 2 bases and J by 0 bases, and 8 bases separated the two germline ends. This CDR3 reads CASSIRGDSNQPQHF. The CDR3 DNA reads TGTGCCAGTAGTATACGGGGGGATAGCAATCAGCCCCAGCATTTT.

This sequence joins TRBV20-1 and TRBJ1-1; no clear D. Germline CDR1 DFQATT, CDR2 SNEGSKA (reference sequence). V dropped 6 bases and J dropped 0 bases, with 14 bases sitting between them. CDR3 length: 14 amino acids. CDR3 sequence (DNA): TGCAGTGCCCCCGGACGAGTCATGAACACTGAAGCTTTCTTT. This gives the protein CSAPGRVMNTEAFF.

CDR3 sequence: CAISLGQAGELFF. The DNA of the CDR3 is TGTGCCATCAGCCTCGGACAGGCTGGGGAGCTGTTTTTT. The chain couples TRBV10-3 to TRBJ2-2, with TRBD1 matching 7 bases. The CDR3 contains 13 residues. Germline trimming cut 6 bases from V and 8 bases from J; bases unmatched to any gene: 6. The germline CDR1 and CDR2 sequences are ENHRY and SYGVKD.

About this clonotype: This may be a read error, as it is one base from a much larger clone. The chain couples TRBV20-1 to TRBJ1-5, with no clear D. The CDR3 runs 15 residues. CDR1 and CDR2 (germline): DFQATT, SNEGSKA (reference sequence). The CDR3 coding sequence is TGCAGTGCTATCAGCCCGCAGGTTAGCAATCAGCTCCAGCATTTT. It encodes CSAISPQVSNQLQHF.

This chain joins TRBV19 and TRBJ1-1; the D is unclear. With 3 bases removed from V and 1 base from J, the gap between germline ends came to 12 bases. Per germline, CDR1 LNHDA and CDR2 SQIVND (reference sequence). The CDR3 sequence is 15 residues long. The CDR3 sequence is CASSMGREGNTEAFF. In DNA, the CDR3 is TGTGCCAGTAGTATGGGGAGGGAGGGGAACACTGAAGCTTTCTTT.

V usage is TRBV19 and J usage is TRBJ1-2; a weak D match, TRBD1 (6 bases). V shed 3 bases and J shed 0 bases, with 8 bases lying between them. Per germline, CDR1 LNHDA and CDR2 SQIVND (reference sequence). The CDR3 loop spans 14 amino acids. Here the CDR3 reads CASSMDSANYGYTF. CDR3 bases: TGTGCCAGTAGTATGGACAGCGCTAACTATGGCTACACCTTC.

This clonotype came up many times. The CDR3 here is CASSPFGGRAGSGANVLTF. CDR3 in DNA: TGTGCCAGCAGCCCGTTTGGAGGCAGGGCAGGTTCGGGGGCCAACGTCCTGACTTTC. J is TRBJ2-6 and V is TRBV7-2; D might be TRBD1 or TRBD2, each matching 5 bases. The CDR3 is 19 residues long. CDR1 and CDR2 (germline): SGHTA, FQGNSA. V lost 5 bases and J 4 bases, leaving 24 bases between the germline ends.

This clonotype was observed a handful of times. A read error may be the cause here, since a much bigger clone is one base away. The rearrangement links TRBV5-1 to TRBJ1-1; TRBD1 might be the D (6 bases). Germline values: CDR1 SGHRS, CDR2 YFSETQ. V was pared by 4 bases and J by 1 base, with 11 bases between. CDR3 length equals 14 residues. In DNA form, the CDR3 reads TGCGCCAGCAGCCAACAGGGTGGGAACACTGAAGCTTTCTTT. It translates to CASSQQGGNTEAFF.

The CDR3 region has the DNA TGTGCCAGCAGCTTCCGGACTAGCGGGGATACGCAGTATTTT. It yields the protein CASSFRTSGDTQYF. The chain recombines TRBV5-4 with TRBJ2-3; the match to TRBD2 covers 11 bases. Germline CDR1 and CDR2: SGHNT and YYREEE (reference sequence). After removal of 2 bases from V and 6 bases from J, the junction contained 2 bases not matched to a gene. The length of the CDR3 is 14 residues.

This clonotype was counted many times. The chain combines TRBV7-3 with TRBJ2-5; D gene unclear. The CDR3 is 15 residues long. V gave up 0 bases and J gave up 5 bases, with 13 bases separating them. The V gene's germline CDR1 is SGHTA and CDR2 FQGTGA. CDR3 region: CASSLTATFGETQYF. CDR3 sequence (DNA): TGTGCCAGCAGCTTAACAGCGACGTTCGGGGAGACCCAGTACTTC.

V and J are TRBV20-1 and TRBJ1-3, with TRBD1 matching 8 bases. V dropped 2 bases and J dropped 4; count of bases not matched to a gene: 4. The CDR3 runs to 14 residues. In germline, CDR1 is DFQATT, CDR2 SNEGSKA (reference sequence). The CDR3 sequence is CSARPDRAGNTIYF. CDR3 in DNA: TGCAGTGCTAGACCGGACAGGGCAGGAAACACCATATATTTT.

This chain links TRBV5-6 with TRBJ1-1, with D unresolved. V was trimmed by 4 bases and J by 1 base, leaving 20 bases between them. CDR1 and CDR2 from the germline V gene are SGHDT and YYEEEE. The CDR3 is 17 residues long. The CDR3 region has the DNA TGTGCCAGCAGCCGTTCGGGAGGGTGGGTGGAGAACACTGAAGCTTTCTTT. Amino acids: CASSRSGGWVENTEAFF.